This T cell receptor (beta chain) stems from a study of early T cells in non-severe SARS-CoV-2 infection. On the study more broadly: Sequencing of bulk RNA from unsorted whole blood was done, without chain pairing. Findings and caveats of the study: A preference for anti-spike CD8 responses marked VDJdb matching, which missed private and CD4 specificities.

The CDR3 has 15 amino acids. Trimming removed 3 bases from V and 5 bases from J; junction bases left unmatched: 9. Germline V gives CDR1 SGHRS, CDR2 YFSETQ. This clonotype was picked up a small number of times. What it binds is unknown. Unique molecular identifier tags were affixed to discrete cDNA molecules. MiXCR, run by TCRdb on the 5' RACE reads, gives a single entry per CDR3 protein. The table includes about 61,000 distinct CDR3 sequences, under 14% detected once. Sequenced sample: whole blood. The genes are TRBV5-1 and TRBJ2-5, with 8 bases matching TRBD2. The source of this sequence is an adult who was a healthcare worker with PCR-confirmed SARS-CoV-2 infection or an uninfected control (not recorded which). The chain's CDR3 is CASSSRGDPQETQYF. The CDR3 region has the DNA TGCGCCAGCAGCTCGCGGGGGGACCCCCAGGAGACCCAGTACTTC.